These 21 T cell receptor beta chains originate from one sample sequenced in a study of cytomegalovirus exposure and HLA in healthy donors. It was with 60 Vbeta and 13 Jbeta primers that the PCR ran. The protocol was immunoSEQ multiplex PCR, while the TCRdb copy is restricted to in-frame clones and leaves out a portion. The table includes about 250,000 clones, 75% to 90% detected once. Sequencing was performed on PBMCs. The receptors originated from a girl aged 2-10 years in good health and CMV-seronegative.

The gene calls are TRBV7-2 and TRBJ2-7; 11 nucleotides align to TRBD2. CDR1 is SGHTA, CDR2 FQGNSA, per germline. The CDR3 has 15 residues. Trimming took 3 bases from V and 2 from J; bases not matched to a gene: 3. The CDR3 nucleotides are TGTGCCAGCAGCTTCCTACTAGCGGGAGCCTACGAGCAGTACTTC. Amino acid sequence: CASSFLLAGAYEQYF.

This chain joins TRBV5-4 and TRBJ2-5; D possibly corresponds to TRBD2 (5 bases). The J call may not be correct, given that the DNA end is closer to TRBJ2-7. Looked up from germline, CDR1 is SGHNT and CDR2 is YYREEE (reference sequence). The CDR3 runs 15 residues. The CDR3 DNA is TGTGCCAGCAGCTTGATATACGGGAACAAGGTCGAGCAGTACTTC. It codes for CASSLIYGNKVEQYF.

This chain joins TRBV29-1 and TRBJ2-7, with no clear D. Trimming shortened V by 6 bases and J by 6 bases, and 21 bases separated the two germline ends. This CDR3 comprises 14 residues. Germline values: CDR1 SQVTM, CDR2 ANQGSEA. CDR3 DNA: TGCAGCGTGAGCCCGTTCTCCAGAGGTCTCGAGCAGTACTTC. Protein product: CSVSPFSRGLEQYF.

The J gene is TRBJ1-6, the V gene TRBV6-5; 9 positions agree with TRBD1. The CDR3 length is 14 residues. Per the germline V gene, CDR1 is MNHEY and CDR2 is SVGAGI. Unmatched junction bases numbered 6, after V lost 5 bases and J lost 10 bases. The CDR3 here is CASSPAGTGSPLHF. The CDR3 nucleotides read TGTGCCAGCAGTCCGGCCGGGACAGGGTCACCCCTCCACTTT.

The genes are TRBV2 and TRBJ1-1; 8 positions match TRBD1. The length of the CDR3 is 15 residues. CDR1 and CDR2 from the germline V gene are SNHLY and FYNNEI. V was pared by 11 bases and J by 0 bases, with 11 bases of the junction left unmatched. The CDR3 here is CALGAPGQVNTEAFF. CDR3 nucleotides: TGTGCCCTTGGAGCCCCGGGACAGGTGAACACTGAAGCTTTCTTT.

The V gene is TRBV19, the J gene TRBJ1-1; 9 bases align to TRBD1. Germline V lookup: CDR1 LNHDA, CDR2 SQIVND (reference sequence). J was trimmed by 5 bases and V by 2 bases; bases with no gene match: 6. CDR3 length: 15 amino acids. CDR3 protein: CASSIKTGGFTEAFF. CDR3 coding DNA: TGTGCCAGTAGTATAAAGACAGGGGGATTTACTGAAGCTTTCTTT. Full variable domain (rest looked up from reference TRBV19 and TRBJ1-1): DGGITQSPKYLFRKEGQNVTLSCEQNLNHDAMYWYRQDPGQGLRLIYYSQIVNDFQKGDIAEGYSVSREKKESFPLTVTSAQKNPTAFYLCASSIKTGGFTEAFFGQGTRLTVV.

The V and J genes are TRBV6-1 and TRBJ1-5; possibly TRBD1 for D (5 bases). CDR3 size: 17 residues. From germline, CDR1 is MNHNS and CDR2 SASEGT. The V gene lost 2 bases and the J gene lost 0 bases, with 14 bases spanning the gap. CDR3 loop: CASSEFGGGNSNQPQHF. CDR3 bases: TGTGCCAGCAGTGAATTCGGGGGGGGGAATAGCAATCAGCCCCAGCATTTT.

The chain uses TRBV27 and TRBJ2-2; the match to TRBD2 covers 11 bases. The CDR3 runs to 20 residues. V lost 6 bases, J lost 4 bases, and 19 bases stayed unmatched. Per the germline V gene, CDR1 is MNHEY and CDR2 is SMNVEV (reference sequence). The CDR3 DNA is TGTGCCAGCAGCATTTCAGGGGTTGCTAGCGGGAGGTGGGGCACCGGGGAGCTGTTTTTT. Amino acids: CASSISGVASGRWGTGELFF.

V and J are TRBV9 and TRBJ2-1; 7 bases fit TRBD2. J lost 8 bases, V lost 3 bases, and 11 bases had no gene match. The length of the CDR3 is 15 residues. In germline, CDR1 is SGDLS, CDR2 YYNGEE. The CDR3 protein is CASSGSPPSGDEQFF. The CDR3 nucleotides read TGTGCCAGCAGCGGATCACCTCCTAGCGGCGATGAGCAGTTCTTC.

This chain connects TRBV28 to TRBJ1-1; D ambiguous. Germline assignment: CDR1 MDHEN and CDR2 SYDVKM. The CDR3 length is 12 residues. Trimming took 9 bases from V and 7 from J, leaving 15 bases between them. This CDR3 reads CASLSERLEAFF. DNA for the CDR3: TGTGCCAGTTTGTCTGAGCGGCTTGAAGCTTTCTTT. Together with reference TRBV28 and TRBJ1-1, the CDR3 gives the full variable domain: DVKVTQSSRYLVKRTGEKVFLECVQDMDHENMFWYRQDPGLGLRLIYFSYDVKMKEKGDIPEGYSVSREKKERFSLILESASTNQTSMYLCASLSERLEAFFGQGTRLTVV.

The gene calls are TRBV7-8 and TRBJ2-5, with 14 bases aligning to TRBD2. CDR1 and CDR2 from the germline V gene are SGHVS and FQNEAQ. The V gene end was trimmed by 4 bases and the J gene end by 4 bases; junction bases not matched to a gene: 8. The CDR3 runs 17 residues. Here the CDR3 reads CASSSFPTSGRGETQYF. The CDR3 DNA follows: TGTGCCAGCAGCTCCTTCCCGACTAGCGGGAGGGGAGAGACCCAGTACTTC.

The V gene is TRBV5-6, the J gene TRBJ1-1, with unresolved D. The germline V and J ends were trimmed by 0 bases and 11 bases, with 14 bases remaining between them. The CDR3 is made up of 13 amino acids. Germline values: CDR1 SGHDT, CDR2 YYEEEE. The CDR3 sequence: CASSLDASVRAFF. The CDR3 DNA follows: TGTGCCAGCAGCTTGGACGCAAGCGTGCGGGCTTTCTTT.

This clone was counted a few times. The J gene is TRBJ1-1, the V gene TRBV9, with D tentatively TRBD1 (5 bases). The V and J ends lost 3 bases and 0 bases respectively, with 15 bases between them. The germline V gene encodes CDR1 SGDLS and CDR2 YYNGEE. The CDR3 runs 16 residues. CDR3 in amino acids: CASSAGRGGMNTEAFF. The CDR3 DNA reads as TGTGCCAGCAGCGCGGGGAGGGGAGGCATGAACACTGAAGCTTTCTTT.

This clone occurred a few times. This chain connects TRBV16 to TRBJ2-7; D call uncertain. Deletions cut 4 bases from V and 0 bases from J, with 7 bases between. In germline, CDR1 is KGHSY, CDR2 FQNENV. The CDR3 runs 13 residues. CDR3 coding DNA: TGTGCCAGCAGCCTTTTCAACTCCTACGAGCAGTACTTC. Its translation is CASSLFNSYEQYF.

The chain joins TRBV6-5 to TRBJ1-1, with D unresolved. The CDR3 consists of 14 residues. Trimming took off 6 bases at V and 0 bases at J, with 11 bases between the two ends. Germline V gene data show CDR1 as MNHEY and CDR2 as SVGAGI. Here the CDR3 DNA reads TGTGCCAGCAGACACCACGATTTGAACACTGAAGCTTTCTTT. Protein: CASRHHDLNTEAFF.

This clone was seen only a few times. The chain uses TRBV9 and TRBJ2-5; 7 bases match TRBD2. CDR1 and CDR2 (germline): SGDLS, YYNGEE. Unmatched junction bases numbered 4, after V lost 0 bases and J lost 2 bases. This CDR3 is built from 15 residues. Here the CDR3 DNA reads TGTGCCAGCAGCGTAGCAACTAGCGCTCAAGAGACCCAGTACTTC. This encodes CASSVATSAQETQYF.

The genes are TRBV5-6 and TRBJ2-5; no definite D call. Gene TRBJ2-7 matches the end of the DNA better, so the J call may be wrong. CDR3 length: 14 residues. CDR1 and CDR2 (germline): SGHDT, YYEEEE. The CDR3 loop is CASSLARVSYEQYF. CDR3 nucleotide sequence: TGTGCCAGCAGCTTGGCTCGGGTGTCCTACGAGCAGTACTTC.

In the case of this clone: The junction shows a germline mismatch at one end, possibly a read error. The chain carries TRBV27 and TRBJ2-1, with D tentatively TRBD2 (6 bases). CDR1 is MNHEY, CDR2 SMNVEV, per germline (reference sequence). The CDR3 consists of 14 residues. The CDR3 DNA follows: TGTGCCAGCAAGACTAGACTCTCCCACAATGAGCAGTTCTTC. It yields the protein CASKTRLSHNEQFF.

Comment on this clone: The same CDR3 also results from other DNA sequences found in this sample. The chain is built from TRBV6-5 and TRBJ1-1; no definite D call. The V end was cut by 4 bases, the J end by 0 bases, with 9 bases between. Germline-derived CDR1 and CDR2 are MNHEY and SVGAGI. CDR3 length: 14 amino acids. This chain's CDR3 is CASSWAGLNTEAFF. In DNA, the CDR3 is TGTGCCAGCAGTTGGGCGGGATTGAACACTGAAGCTTTCTTT.

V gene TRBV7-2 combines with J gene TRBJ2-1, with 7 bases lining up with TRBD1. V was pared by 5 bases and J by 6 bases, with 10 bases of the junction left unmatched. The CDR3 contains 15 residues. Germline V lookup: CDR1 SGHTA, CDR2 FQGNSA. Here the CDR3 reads CASSPRGNRGNEQFF. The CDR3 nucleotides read TGTGCCAGCAGCCCGAGAGGGAACAGGGGCAATGAGCAGTTCTTC.

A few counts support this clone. DNA of the CDR3: TGTGCCAGCAGTTACTCGGGGGGGACAGATACGCAGTATTTT. Translating gives CASSYSGGTDTQYF. The rearrangement joins TRBV6-5 to TRBJ2-3; TRBD2 agrees at 7 bases. Germline V gene data show CDR1 as MNHEY and CDR2 as SVGAGI. V shed 0 bases and J 3 bases; nucleotides not matched to a gene: 0. The CDR3 is made up of 14 amino acids.